This T cell receptor beta chain originates from a study of blood T cells in healthy people across ages. The length of the CDR3 is 16 residues. The germline V and J ends were trimmed by 3 bases and 2 bases, with 14 bases remaining between them. Germline CDR1 SEHNR, CDR2 FQNEAQ (reference sequence). For this clonotype: Its cognate antigen is unknown.

A second PCR of about 6 to 12 cycles used a sample-barcoded 5' primer and a J-beta primer mix. TCRdb fed the 5' RACE reads into MiXCR, producing one record per CDR3 protein. The table records 540,000 or so distinct CDR3 sequences, 27% of them present only once. Overall study results and limits: Naive CD4+ cells and diversity were both higher in long-lived donors than in aged donors. Changes in expanded clonotypes were possibly confounded, as the CMV status of donors was unknown.

There were healthy Caucasian individuals from Russia, aged about 6 to 95, serving as donors. They isolated at least 6.5 million PBMCs from each sample. The origin of this receptor is a woman aged 70-85 years in good health. The chain combines TRBV7-9 with TRBJ1-3; the D gene is possibly TRBD1 (6 bases). Input material: blood. CDR3 in amino acids: CASSFAPGHPGNTIYF. In DNA form, the CDR3 reads TGTGCCAGCAGCTTTGCCCCGGGACACCCTGGAAACACCATATATTTT.